This T cell receptor (beta chain) comes out of a study of molecular identifiers for immune sequencing clone quantification. One entry per CDR3 protein results from TCRdb running MiXCR on the PCR reads. The table records about 630,000 distinct CDR3 sequences, 25% of them present only once. As concerns this clonotype: Given the absence of the conserved phenylalanine or tryptophan at the CDR3 end, a read error is likely.

This CDR3 spans 13 amino acids. Trimming removed 8 bases from V and 6 bases from J, with 14 bases in between. Input material: naive CD8+ T cells from blood, with Jurkat cell RNA spiked in. Sample subset: FACS-sorted CD8+CD4-CCR7+CD45RA+ naive T cells. V is TRBV12-3 or TRBV12-4 and J is TRBJ1-5; D remains ambiguous. This TCR was sampled from a human donor in good health. Some libraries in this study had Jurkat cell RNA spiked in. In DNA form, the CDR3 reads TGTGCCAGCGACACGGGCGGCGGTCAGCCCCAGCATATT. Protein product: CASDTGGGQPQHI.